This entry lists 22 T cell receptor beta chains sequenced from one sample in a study of cytomegalovirus exposure and HLA in healthy donors. Amplification used 60 Vbeta primers and 13 Jbeta primers. Measured with immunoSEQ multiplex PCR; TCRdb has only the in-frame clones, and not every one. The sample holds roughly 150,000 clones; more than 9.5% are singletons and the top ten take 1.8%. The sequencing input was PBMCs. These receptors originate from a middle-aged man in good health and CMV-seronegative.

This clone was seen only a few times. This chain joins TRBV30 and TRBJ1-5; TRBD1 is a possible D gene (6 bases). The V gene's germline CDR1 is GTSNPN and CDR2 SVGIG (reference sequence). V lost 0 bases and J lost 4, with 7 bases in between. The CDR3 is made up of 13 amino acids. The CDR3 sequence is CAWSVQGNQPQHF. DNA of the CDR3: TGTGCCTGGAGTGTGCAGGGGAATCAGCCCCAGCATTTT.

This clone was detected a few times. The chain combines TRBV20-1 with TRBJ1-2; 9 bases line up with TRBD1. Trimming removed 6 bases from V and 8 bases from J; junction bases left unmatched: 4. CDR1 DFQATT and CDR2 SNEGSKA come from the germline V gene (reference sequence). The CDR3 totals 11 residues. CDR3 nucleotide sequence: TGCAGTGCCCCGGGACAGGGAGGCTACACCTTC. The encoded protein is CSAPGQGGYTF.

This clone showed up just a few times. The rearrangement uses TRBV14 and TRBJ2-3; possibly TRBD1 for D (5 bases). CDR1 SGHDN and CDR2 FVKESK come from the germline V gene. Trimming took 2 bases from V and 0 from J, leaving 6 bases between them. The CDR3 length is 14 residues. CDR3 loop: CASSQPGSTDTQYF. The CDR3 coding sequence is TGTGCCAGCAGCCAACCAGGGAGCACAGATACGCAGTATTTT.

The CDR3 reads CASSSLDRGGNEQFF. CDR3 DNA: TGTGCCAGCAGCTCCCTGGATAGGGGGGGGAATGAGCAGTTCTTC. The rearrangement uses TRBV7-9 and TRBJ2-1; maybe TRBD2 (7 bases). Germline assignment: CDR1 SEHNR and CDR2 FQNEAQ (reference sequence). Trimming took 4 bases from V and 7 from J, leaving 17 bases between them. The CDR3 extends over 15 amino acids.

This chain links TRBV9 with TRBJ2-2; 8 nucleotides line up with TRBD1. Germline CDR1 and CDR2: SGDLS and YYNGEE. V trimming: 4 bases; J trimming: 7 bases; junction bases outside the gene matches: 9. The CDR3 spans 15 residues. CDR3 loop: CASSTRTGSDGELFF. The CDR3 region has the DNA TGTGCCAGCAGCACTCGGACAGGGTCGGACGGGGAGCTGTTTTTT.

The gene calls are TRBV5-6 and TRBJ2-5; D perhaps matches TRBD2 (7 bases). The CDR3 has 15 amino acids. V was clipped by 4 bases and J by 7 bases, with 20 bases between them. The germline CDR1 and CDR2 sequences are SGHDT and YYEEEE. The DNA of the CDR3 is TGTGCCAGCAGCCTTCGACTAAGGGGGGGAGGGACCCAGTACTTC. Its translation is CASSLRLRGGGTQYF.

This clone was counted a few times. The chain recombines TRBV30 with TRBJ1-4; D not certain. V lost 1 base to trimming and J lost 5 bases, with 14 bases between them. Germline V gene data show CDR1 as GTSNPN and CDR2 as SVGIG (reference sequence). This CDR3 region has 15 residues. The CDR3 sequence is CAWSGGRGYNEKLFF. The DNA for the CDR3 is TGTGCCTGGAGTGGGGGTCGGGGATACAATGAAAAACTGTTTTTT.

The chain carries TRBV11-3 and TRBJ1-1; D might be TRBD1 (5 bases). The germline gives CDR1 SGHNT, CDR2 YENEEA. CDR3 length: 14 amino acids. V gave up 3 bases and J gave up 4 bases, with 12 bases separating them. CDR3 sequence reads: CASSLGGEGTEAFF. In DNA form, the CDR3 reads TGTGCCAGCAGCTTGGGAGGGGAAGGCACTGAAGCTTTCTTT.

This clone was recorded a few times. The rearrangement uses TRBV18 and TRBJ1-2, with 8 bases fitting TRBD1. This CDR3 region has 13 residues. V shed 5 bases and J 8 bases; nucleotides not matched to a gene: 7. Per the germline V gene, CDR1 is KGHSH and CDR2 is LQKENI. In DNA form, the CDR3 reads TGTGCCAGCTCATTGGACAGGGACCAAGGCTACACCTTC. Translating gives CASSLDRDQGYTF.

This clone was seen a handful of times. At one end, the junction sequence differs from germline, possibly due to a read error. The V and J genes are TRBV2 and TRBJ1-1; TRBD1 matches at 7 bases. Germline assignment: CDR1 SNHLY and CDR2 FYNNEI. The CDR3 contains 15 residues. CDR3 residues: CASSMGRQGEFRPAF. The CDR3 nucleotides are TGTGCCAGCAGTATGGGACGACAGGGTGAATTCCGTCCTGCTTTT.

The chain couples TRBV30 to TRBJ2-7; 9 bases agree with TRBD2. J gave up 4 bases and V 7 bases, and 8 bases lay outside the gene matches. Germline CDR1 reads GTSNPN; CDR2 reads SVGIG (reference sequence). The CDR3 loop spans 13 amino acids. The CDR3 here is CASGLALQYEQYF. DNA of the CDR3: TGTGCCTCAGGACTAGCGCTACAGTACGAGCAGTACTTC.

The sample holds one count of this clone. V gene TRBV6-5 combines with J gene TRBJ1-5; D call uncertain. Deletions cut 8 bases from V and 7 bases from J, with 18 bases between. Germline V gives CDR1 MNHEY, CDR2 SVGAGI. This CDR3 is 14 amino acids long. In DNA, the CDR3 is TGTGCCAGCTTCACAGATGGGAGGGAGCAGCCCCAGCATTTT. Amino acid sequence: CASFTDGREQPQHF.

This clone has just a few counts. The genes are TRBV6-1 and TRBJ2-5; 9 bases map to TRBD1. This CDR3 is 15 amino acids long. Germline CDR1 reads MNHNS; CDR2 reads SASEGT. The V gene end was trimmed by 3 bases and the J gene end by 3 bases; junction bases not matched to a gene: 5. This CDR3 reads CASSDRTGGKETQYF. CDR3 nucleotide sequence: TGTGCCAGCAGTGACCGTACAGGGGGCAAAGAGACCCAGTACTTC.

The V gene is TRBV30, the J gene TRBJ1-4, with 8 bases aligning to TRBD1. The CDR3 is 13 amino acids. Germline V gene sequence: CDR1 GTSNPN, CDR2 SVGIG (reference sequence). J gave up 7 bases and V 6 bases, and 7 bases lay outside the gene matches. The CDR3 bases are TGTGCCTGCCACAGGGGGGGTAGTGAAAAACTGTTTTTT. This translates into CACHRGGSEKLFF.

The chain employs TRBV10-3 and TRBJ1-1; 8 bases agree with TRBD1. This CDR3 has 15 residues. Germline-derived CDR1 and CDR2 are ENHRY and SYGVKD. Trimming removed 6 bases from V and 6 bases from J; junction bases left unmatched: 12. The CDR3 spells CAIREGAGGGAEAFF. CDR3 nucleotide sequence: TGTGCCATCAGGGAGGGGGCAGGGGGCGGCGCTGAAGCTTTCTTT.

With respect to this clone: One end of the junction varies from germline; a read error may be responsible. The V gene is TRBV29-1, the J gene TRBJ2-1, with 8 positions matching TRBD1. This CDR3 region has 14 residues. The V gene's germline CDR1 is SQVTM and CDR2 ANQGSEA. The CDR3 DNA sequence: TGCAGCGTTGATGGACAGGGAAGTCTAAATGAGAAGTTCTTC. Protein product: CSVDGQGSLNEKFF.

The chain employs TRBV30 and TRBJ1-1, with D uncertain. CDR3 length: 14 amino acids. Germline CDR1 and CDR2: GTSNPN and SVGIG (reference sequence). With 2 bases removed from V and 1 base from J, the gap between germline ends came to 11 bases. CDR3 bases: TGTGCCTGGAGTTCCACACCAGGGAACACTGAAGCTTTCTTT. Its translation: CAWSSTPGNTEAFF.

The table lists this clone with a few counts. The rearrangement joins TRBV19 to TRBJ2-7, with 7 positions matching TRBD2. Per the germline V gene, CDR1 is LNHDA and CDR2 is SQIVND (reference sequence). V was pared by 3 bases and J by 5 bases, with 13 bases of the junction left unmatched. The CDR3 is 16 residues long. The CDR3: CASSMRGGPLLDEQYF. The CDR3 DNA is TGTGCCAGTAGTATGCGGGGAGGGCCCCTCCTGGACGAGCAGTACTTC.

This sequence joins TRBV7-2 and TRBJ2-1; 9 nucleotides align to TRBD2. The CDR3 runs to 16 residues. CDR1 and CDR2 (germline): SGHTA, FQGNSA. V shed 5 bases, J shed 2 bases, and the junction held 7 bases outside the gene matches. CDR3 DNA sequence: TGTGCCAGCAGCCCAGGTGTAGCGGGGGCCTACAATGAGCAGTTCTTC. Its protein is CASSPGVAGAYNEQFF. The variable domain in full, completed from reference TRBV7-2 and TRBJ2-1, reads GAGVSQSPSNKVTEKGKDVELRCDPISGHTALYWYRQSLGQGLEFLIYFQGNSAPDKSGLPSDRFSAERTGGSVSTLTIQRTQQEDSAVYLCASSPGVAGAYNEQFFGPGTRLTVL.

This clone appeared a few times. The rearrangement uses TRBV18 and TRBJ2-2; unclear D gene. This CDR3 spans 13 amino acids. Trimming cost V 3 bases and J 4 bases, with 6 bases left between them. Germline loops: CDR1 KGHSH, CDR2 LQKENI. The CDR3 coding sequence is TGTGCCAGCTCACCCCGTAGCACCGGGGAGCTGTTTTTT. This translates into CASSPRSTGELFF. Complete variable domain (other parts from reference TRBV18 and TRBJ2-2): NAGVMQNPRHLVRRRGQEARLRCSPMKGHSHVYWYRQLPEEGLKFMVYLQKENIIDESGMPKERFSAEFPKEGPSILRIQQVVRGDSAAYFCASSPRSTGELFFGEGSRLTVL.

V gene TRBV4-2 combines with J gene TRBJ2-1; D is possibly TRBD2 (6 bases). This CDR3 is 14 amino acids long. Trimming removed 1 base at V and 6 bases at J, with 10 bases between. The germline gives CDR1 LGHNA, CDR2 YNFKEQ. CDR3 coding DNA: TGTGCCAGCAGCCAAGCCCGGGAGTCCAATGAGCAGTTCTTC. It codes for CASSQARESNEQFF.

The table lists this clone with a few counts. The gene calls are TRBV10-1 and TRBJ2-1; 15 bases align to TRBD2. This CDR3 region has 19 residues. The V gene's germline CDR1 is WNHNN and CDR2 SYGVQD (reference sequence). Trimming took 5 bases from V and 0 from J; bases not matched to a gene: 8. DNA for the CDR3: TGCGCCAGCAGTACCCGGACTAGCGGGAGGGCCTTCTCCTACAATGAGCAGTTCTTC. Translating gives CASSTRTSGRAFSYNEQFF.